This T cell receptor beta chain was identified during a study of vaccination and CD4 T cells after COVID-19. Overall study: Recovered-phase convalescent patients showed SARS-CoV-2 positivity by nasal swab PCR; roughly ten were mild, one severe. Convalescent cases consisted of six males and four females, of whom two were Hispanic. Overlapping spike peptides from SARS-CoV-2, HCoV-NL63, HCoV-OC43 and HCoV-229E served to stimulate the cells.

Treatment given: roughly ten-day PBMC culture with coronavirus spike peptide pools or control peptides (ViraFEST assay). ViraFEST used peptide pools to expand antigen-specific T cells and subsequently sequenced their TCRs. An Oncomine TCR Beta short-read assay was used to sequence the DNA from cultured CD4+ T cells. TCRdb recomputed calls from the PCR reads with MiXCR, one row per CDR3 protein. The sample has 7,500 or so distinct CDR3 sequences; 21% are singletons. About this clonotype: The target antigen is unknown.

The starting material was CD4+ T cells from blood, cultured in vitro, obtained after SARS-CoV-2 vaccination. This receptor was identified in a human donor who had recovered from COVID-19.

DNA of the CDR3: TGTGCCAGCAGCTTACTCCCGGAAAATTCACCCCTCCACTTT. It specifies CASSLLPENSPLHF. The rearrangement uses TRBV7-9 and TRBJ1-6, with D unclear. The CDR3 has 14 residues. The germline V and J ends were trimmed by 2 bases and 7 bases, with 9 bases remaining between them. Germline CDR1 and CDR2: SEHNR and FQNEAQ (reference sequence).